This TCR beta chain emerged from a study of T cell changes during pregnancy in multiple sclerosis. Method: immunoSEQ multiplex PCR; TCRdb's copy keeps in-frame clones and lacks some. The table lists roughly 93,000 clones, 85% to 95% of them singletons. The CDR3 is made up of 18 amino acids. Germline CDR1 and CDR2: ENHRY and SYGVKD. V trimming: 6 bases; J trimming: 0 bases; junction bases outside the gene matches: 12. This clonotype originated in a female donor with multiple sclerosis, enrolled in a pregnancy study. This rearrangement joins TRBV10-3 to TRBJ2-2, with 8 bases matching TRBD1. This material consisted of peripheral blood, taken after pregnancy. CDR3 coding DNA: TGTGCCATCAGCCATGGACAGGGTAGGAACGCGAACACCGGGGAGCTGTTTTTT. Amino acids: CAISHGQGRNANTGELFF.